The source of this T cell receptor (beta chain) is a study of blood T cells in healthy people across ages. Overall study: Template switching recovered approximately one barcoded beta molecule for every two T cells.

Study-wide findings and caveats: The unsorted PBMCs prevented any conclusive comparison of naive versus antigen-experienced cells. Strong correlation existed between TCR beta diversity and naive T cell percentage.

A second PCR, run for about 7 to 11 cycles, used a sample-barcoded 5' primer plus a J-beta primer mix. The yield of each sample was at least 2.5 million CDR3-containing paired-end reads. TCRdb analysed the 5' RACE reads with MiXCR anew, one entry per CDR3 protein. The table lists hundreds of thousands of distinct CDR3 sequences, around 28% of them singletons. The V and J ends lost 3 bases and 11 bases respectively, with 10 bases between them. The CDR3 spans 10 residues. CDR1 and CDR2 (germline): SQVTM, ANQGSEA. This clonotype showed up many times. Its target is not known. The clonotype originates from a woman aged 80 or older in good health. The rearrangement links TRBV29-1 to TRBJ1-1; weak D call: TRBD1 (6 bases). The material sequenced was blood. CDR3 bases: TGCAGCGTTGACGTGGGGGGCGCTTTCTTT. Translating gives CSVDVGGAFF.